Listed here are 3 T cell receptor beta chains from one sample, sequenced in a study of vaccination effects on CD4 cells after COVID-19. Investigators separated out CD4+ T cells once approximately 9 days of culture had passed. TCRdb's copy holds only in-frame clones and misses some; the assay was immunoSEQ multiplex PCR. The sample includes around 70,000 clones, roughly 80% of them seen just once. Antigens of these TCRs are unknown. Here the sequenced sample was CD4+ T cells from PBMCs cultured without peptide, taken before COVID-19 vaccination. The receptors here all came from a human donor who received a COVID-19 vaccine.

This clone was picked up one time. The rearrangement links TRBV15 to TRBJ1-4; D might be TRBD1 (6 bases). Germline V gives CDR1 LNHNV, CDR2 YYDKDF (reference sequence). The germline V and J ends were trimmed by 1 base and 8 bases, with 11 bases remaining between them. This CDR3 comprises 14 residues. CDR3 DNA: TGTGCCACCAGCAGAGTGGGGGGCGTCGAAAAACTGTTTTTT. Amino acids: CATSRVGGVEKLFF.

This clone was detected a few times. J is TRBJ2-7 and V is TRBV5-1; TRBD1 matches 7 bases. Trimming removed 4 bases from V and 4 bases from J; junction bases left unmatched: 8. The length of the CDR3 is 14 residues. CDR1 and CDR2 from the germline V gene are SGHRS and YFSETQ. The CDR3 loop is CASSRGDSRYEQYV. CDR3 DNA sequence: TGCGCCAGCAGCCGAGGGGACAGTAGGTACGAGCAGTACGTC.

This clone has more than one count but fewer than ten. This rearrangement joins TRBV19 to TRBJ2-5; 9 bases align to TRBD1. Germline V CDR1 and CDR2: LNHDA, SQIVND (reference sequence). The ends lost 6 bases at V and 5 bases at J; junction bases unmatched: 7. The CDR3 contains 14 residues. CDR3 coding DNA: TGTGCCAGTAGCGCGGACAGGGGTCGGGAGACCCAGTACTTC. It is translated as CASSADRGRETQYF.